This paragraph covers one TCR beta chain sequence. It has no known antigen specificity. The sample holds no much larger clone one base away, and base qualities are not on file. This sample stems from a study of T cell clones after liver transplantation (dated by TCRdb to about 2019). At the level of the whole study: Samples were obtained from ITN030ST, a randomized trial in which withdrawal of immunosuppression was attempted within 2 years of liver transplantation. Donor-reactive T cell clones were identified by TCRbeta sequencing following a pre-transplant mixed lymphocyte reaction and were subsequently tracked in post-transplant blood. Third party-reactive TCRbeta sequences were also identified from pre-transplant MLRs to serve as an antigen-independent comparator for donor-reactive sequences. Three of the eight recipients were HCV-positive; the others were transplanted for non-autoimmune, non-viral indications. Tolerance was defined as complete immunosuppression withdrawal for at least one year with no rise in liver enzymes beyond twice the upper limit of normal. The study cohort included 8 liver transplant recipients, of whom 3 were classified as tolerant and 5 as non-tolerant. Blood samples were collected pre-transplant, then pre-randomization ahead of withdrawal, and finally post-randomization once withdrawal had either been completed or failed. Subjects received no induction therapy and standard immunosuppression until randomization at 12-24 months post-transplant.

The CDR3 runs 12 residues from the cysteine to the phenylalanine. Solely the CDR3 DNA is kept, with 36 bases framed from the first base. CDR1 and CDR2, per the germline V gene, are SGHRS and YFSETQ. V is cut by 3 bases and J by 2 bases, and the space between the germline ends is 6 bases. Study-wide conclusions, independent of this receptor: Since no allograft tissue specimens were available, donor-reactive T cells may have migrated into the graft instead of being deleted. Once repertoire turnover was taken into account, donor-reactive detection showed a significant reduction for CD4 in 7 of 8 subjects and for CD8 in 8 of 8. In most of the 8 subjects, regardless of tolerance or HCV status, circulating donor-reactive CD4 TCRbeta sequences dropped significantly post-transplant. A greater decline was seen for donor-reactive sequences than for third party-reactive sequences, suggesting partial antigen-specific deletion unrelated to withdrawal success. Because of small, heterogeneous patient numbers and non-standardized post-transplant time points, the conclusions were only preliminary. In a couple of subjects, low numbers of available donor cells limited the measurable donor-reactive repertoire.

High-throughput TCRbeta CDR3 sequencing of frozen genomic DNA was performed by immunoSEQ, including PCR amplification, mapping, bias correction and internal controls. In the source study's methods: Only productive rearrangements were retained, and each unique TCRbeta sequence was defined by its CDR3 nucleotide sequence together with its V and J gene. For classification of a sequence as donor-reactive, at least 5-fold expansion in CFSE-low cells relative to unstimulated pre-transplant cells and a frequency of at least 0.01% were required. Minimum frequency thresholds were set for each subject on the basis of the unstimulated sample with the lowest template count, so that a detection power of at least 90% was ensured. Jensen-Shannon divergence between the top 1000 TCRbeta sequences post-transplant and pre-transplant was used to measure repertoire turnover. Two-sided Fisher's exact tests were used to test for changes in how often donor-reactive sequences were detected. TCRdb carries this immuneACCESS record with in-frame sequences only. Its versions omit some clonotypes, under half of them owing to an unresolved V gene in the studies checked, with the rest unexplained. V and J calls and clone size are those listed in that table; D and trimming were worked out from the DNA. The sample contains 95,000 to 130,000 clones, around nine tenths of them found a single time. Approximately 0.88% of the sample goes to the ten largest clones.

Unstimulated PBMCs, after thawing, were stained for CD3, CD4 and CD8 and then FACS-sorted into CD3+CD4+ and CD3+CD8+ populations. All 8 studied subjects were randomized to withdrawal of immunosuppression. The Qiagen DNeasy Blood and Tissue Kit was used to isolate genomic DNA. The V and J genes are TRBV5-1 and TRBJ2-7; the D gene is not confidently resolved. The material was CD4+ T cells from blood, obtained 12 months after liver transplant. The sequence was obtained from a human patient who received a liver transplant. After a transplant, some T cells may be of graft donor origin. The CDR3 protein: CASSSPTYEQYF. The nucleotides are TGCGCCAGCAGCTCCCCCACCTACGAGCAGTACTTC.